This T cell receptor (beta chain) appears in the sequencing data of a study of T cell responses to AZD1222 COVID-19 vaccine. Germline trimming cut 8 bases from V and 6 bases from J; bases unmatched to any gene: 9. CDR1 is SGHTA and CDR2 is FQGNSA in the germline V gene. The CDR3 covers 14 residues. Broader study findings: Females outnumbered males among donors, who were mostly white British; clonal diversity was possibly underestimated. Every sample of the repertoires postdated the peak T cell response. In the spike-specific TCR repertoire, nearly half reportedly target unmutated variant regions.

In this sample, this clone turned up once. Its specificity is unknown. Profiling relied on immunoSEQ multiplex PCR, and the TCRdb table lists in-frame clones only, not all of them. The data hold 150,000 to 180,000 clones, with 70% to 90% observed a single time. The sequencing used peripheral blood, collected on day 0 of MenACWY control vaccination. The sequence derives from an adult in good health. This sequence joins TRBV7-2 and TRBJ2-1; the match to TRBD1 covers 8 bases. CDR3 bases: TGTGCCAGCGGACGGGGACAGGCTGCCAATGAGCAGTTCTTC. This encodes CASGRGQAANEQFF.